These 9 T cell receptor beta chains were all obtained from the same sample, sequenced in a study of blood T cells in healthy people across ages. Sample-barcoded 5' priming and a J-beta primer mix drove a second PCR of roughly 6 to 12 cycles. Via MiXCR, TCRdb re-called the 5' RACE reads, giving one row per CDR3 protein. In the table there are some 670,000 distinct CDR3 sequences, under 65% of which are singletons. The specimen was blood. These receptors originate from a woman at least 80 years old in good health.

Turning to this clonotype: One junction end does not reproduce the germline sequence, and a read error may be involved. This chain joins TRBV6-5 and TRBJ2-3; the D is unclear. The germline CDR1 and CDR2 sequences are MNHEY and SVGAGI. This CDR3 spans 14 amino acids. Written as DNA, the CDR3 is TGTGCCAGCAGCCTGCAGGTGGCTGCAGATACGCGGTATTTT. Translation gives CASSLQVAADTRYF.

This clonotype was seen many times. J is TRBJ2-5 and V is TRBV20-1, with 8 bases fitting TRBD2. From germline, CDR1 is DFQATT and CDR2 SNEGSKA (reference sequence). V trimming: 0 bases; J trimming: 1 base; junction bases outside the gene matches: 4. This CDR3 is built from 15 residues. The CDR3 nucleotides are TGCAGTGCTAGAGAGGCGGGAGGTTTCCAAGAGACCCAGTACTTC. Translation: CSAREAGGFQETQYF.

Ten or more counts support this clonotype. The chain joins TRBV30 to TRBJ2-7, with D unclear. In germline, CDR1 is GTSNPN, CDR2 SVGIG (reference sequence). The CDR3 spans 14 residues. The V gene lost 2 bases and the J gene lost 2 bases, with 13 bases spanning the gap. CDR3 protein: CAWSRPGITYEQYF. Here the CDR3 DNA reads TGTGCCTGGAGTCGACCCGGAATAACCTACGAGCAGTACTTC.

The chain links TRBV12-5 to TRBJ2-4; D remains ambiguous. The end of the DNA aligns better with TRBJ2-7, so the J call may be wrong. Per the germline V gene, CDR1 is LGHNT and CDR2 is FRNRAP. There are 12 residues in the CDR3. The CDR3 reads CASGQRPYEQYF. The CDR3 nucleotides are TGTGCTAGTGGTCAACGACCCTACGAGCAGTACTTC.

V usage is TRBV15 and J usage is TRBJ1-1; possible D gene TRBD1, 5 bases. The V gene lost 4 bases and the J gene lost 1 base, with 7 bases spanning the gap. Germline V gene sequence: CDR1 LNHNV, CDR2 YYDKDF (reference sequence). The CDR3 is 13 amino acids. CDR3 region: CATSTGRNTEAFF. In DNA form, the CDR3 reads TGTGCCACCAGCACAGGGCGGAACACTGAAGCTTTCTTT.

The rearrangement uses TRBV29-1 and TRBJ2-7; 8 bases match TRBD1. V gave up 5 bases and J gave up 2 bases; unmatched junction bases: 14. The germline V gene encodes CDR1 SQVTM and CDR2 ANQGSEA. This CDR3 is built from 16 residues. The CDR3 sequence is CSVPLLGQANPYEQYF. CDR3 nucleotide sequence: TGCAGCGTTCCCCTCCTGGGACAGGCGAATCCCTACGAGCAGTACTTC.

Note on this clonotype: A much more abundant neighbour one base away suggests this may be a read error. The rearrangement joins TRBV27 to TRBJ2-1, with a tentative D call TRBD1 (5 bases). The CDR3 runs to 13 residues. V was cut by 8 bases and J by 10 bases, with 18 bases left in between. Germline V gene data show CDR1 as MNHEY and CDR2 as SMNVEV (reference sequence). CDR3 residues: CASGQGGSYEQFF. The CDR3 coding sequence is TGTGCCAGCGGGCAGGGCGGCTCCTACGAGCAGTTCTTC.

This clonotype was detected ten times or more. The rearrangement uses TRBV7-9 and TRBJ2-3; no firm D call. Germline CDR1 and CDR2: SEHNR and FQNEAQ (reference sequence). Trimming took 8 bases from V and 1 from J, leaving 10 bases between them. The CDR3 sequence is 13 residues long. The CDR3 DNA reads as TGTGCCAGCGTATGGGAAGGCACAGATACGCAGTATTTT. Encoded protein: CASVWEGTDTQYF.

This clonotype was observed a few times. A read error may be the cause here, since a much bigger clone is one base away. The rearrangement links TRBV5-1 to TRBJ2-1; weak D call: TRBD2 (5 bases). The J call may be wrong; the DNA end is better matched by TRBJ2-7. This CDR3 is built from 15 residues. Germline V gives CDR1 SGHRS, CDR2 YFSETQ. The CDR3 is CASSSRGSSYNEQYF. CDR3 coding DNA: TGCGCCAGCAGCTCTCGAGGGAGCTCCTACAATGAGCAGTACTTC.